This TCR beta chain was recovered during a study of blood T cell repertoires in COVID-19. In the original analysis: The assay estimated nucleated cells by amplifying reference gene primers. The assay was immunoSEQ multiplex PCR, and TCRdb's table has in-frame clones only and misses some. That table is the source of V, J and clone size, and D and trimming were worked out from the DNA. The table has some 300,000 clones, roughly 90% seen once. Input material: PBMCs or T cells enriched from blood (not recorded which). The clonotype originates from a woman aged 18-29 years with acute COVID-19.

CDR3 bases: TGTGCCAGCAGCTTATTCGGGAACAGCAATCAGCCCCAGCATTTT. Its protein is CASSLFGNSNQPQHF. The chain couples TRBV7-2 to TRBJ1-5; D is uncertain. Germline CDR1 reads SGHTA; CDR2 reads FQGNSA. There are 15 residues in the CDR3. Deletions cut 2 bases from V and 1 base from J, with 9 bases between. Based on the CDR3 plus reference TRBV7-2 and TRBJ1-5, the full variable domain is GAGVSQSPSNKVTEKGKDVELRCDPISGHTALYWYRQSLGQGLEFLIYFQGNSAPDKSGLPSDRFSAERTGGSVSTLTIQRTQQEDSAVYLCASSLFGNSNQPQHFGDGTRLSIL.